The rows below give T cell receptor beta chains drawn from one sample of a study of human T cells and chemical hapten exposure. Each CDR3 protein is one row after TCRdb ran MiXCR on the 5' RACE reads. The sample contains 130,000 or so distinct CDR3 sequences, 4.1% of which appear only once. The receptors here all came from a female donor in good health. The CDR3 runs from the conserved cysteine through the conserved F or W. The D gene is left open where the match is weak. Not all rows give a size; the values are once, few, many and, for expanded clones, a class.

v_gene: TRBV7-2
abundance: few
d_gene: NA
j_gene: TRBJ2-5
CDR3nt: TGTGCCAGCAGCTTAAGCCATGTTGTGTACTTC
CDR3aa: CASSLSHVVYF

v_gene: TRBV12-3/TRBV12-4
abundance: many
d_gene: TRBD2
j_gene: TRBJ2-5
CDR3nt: TGTGCCAGCAGTACACTAGCGGGGGGACAAGAGACCCAGTACTTC
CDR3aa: CASSTLAGGQETQYF

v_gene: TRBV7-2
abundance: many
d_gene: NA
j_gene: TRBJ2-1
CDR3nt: TGTGCCAGCAGCTTAGGGACAGACTACAATGAGCAGTTCTTC
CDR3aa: CASSLGTDYNEQFF

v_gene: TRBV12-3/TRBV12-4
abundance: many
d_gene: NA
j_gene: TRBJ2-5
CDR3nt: TGTGCCAGCGGAAGCTGGGGGGGCTTCTCCCAAGAGACCCAGTACTTC
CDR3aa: CASGSWGGFSQETQYF

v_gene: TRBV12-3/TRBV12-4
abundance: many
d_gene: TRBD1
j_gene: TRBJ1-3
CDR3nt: TGTGCCAGCAGTTTAGGGACAGGGGCAACTGGAAACACCATATATTTT
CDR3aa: CASSLGTGATGNTIYF

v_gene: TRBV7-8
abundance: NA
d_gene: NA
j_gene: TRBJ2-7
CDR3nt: TGTGCCAGCAGCGCGCGGAGAACCACGGCGTCCGGCGAGCAGTACTTC
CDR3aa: CASSARRTTASGEQYF

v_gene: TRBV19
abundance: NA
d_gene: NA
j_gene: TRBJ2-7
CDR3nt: TGTGCCAGTAGTATTGCCCCACACACGGGTCCCTACGAGCAGTACTTC
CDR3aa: CASSIAPHTGPYEQYF

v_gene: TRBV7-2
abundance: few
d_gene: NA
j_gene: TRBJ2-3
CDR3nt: TGTGCCAGCAGACTCCAAGGGGCCTCAGATACGCAGTATTTT
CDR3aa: CASRLQGASDTQYF

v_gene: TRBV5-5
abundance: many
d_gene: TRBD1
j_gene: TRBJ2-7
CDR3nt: TGTGCCAGCAGCCCTGTTTCGACCGGGACAGGGACCGAGCAGTACTTC
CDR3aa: CASSPVSTGTGTEQYF

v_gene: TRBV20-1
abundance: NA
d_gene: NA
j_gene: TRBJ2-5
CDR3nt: TGCAGTGCTAGAGGAGGGAAGACCCAGTACTTC
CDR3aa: CSARGGKTQYF

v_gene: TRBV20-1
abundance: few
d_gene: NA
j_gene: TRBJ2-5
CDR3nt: TGCAGTGAACAGGGGCGGGGGACCCAGTACTTC
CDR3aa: CSEQGRGTQYF

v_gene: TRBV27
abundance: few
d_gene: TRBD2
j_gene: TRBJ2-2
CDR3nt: TGTGCCAGCAGTATAGCGGGGGGGTGGGCCGGGGAGCTGTTTTTT
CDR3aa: CASSIAGGWAGELFF

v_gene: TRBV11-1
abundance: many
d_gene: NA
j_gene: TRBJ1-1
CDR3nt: TGTGCCAGCAGCTTAAATTCCGGTTCCTCCATAGGGGACACTGAAGCTTTCTTT
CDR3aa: CASSLNSGSSIGDTEAFF

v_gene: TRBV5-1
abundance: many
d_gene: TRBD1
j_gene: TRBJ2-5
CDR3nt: TGCGCCAGCAGCTTGGCCGGGACAGGGGGCCGGCAAGAGACCCAGTACTTC
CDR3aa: CASSLAGTGGRQETQYF

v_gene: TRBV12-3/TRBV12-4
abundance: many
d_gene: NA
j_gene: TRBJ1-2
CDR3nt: TGTGCCAGCAGTTTAGTGGCAGGGAGCTATGGCTACACCTTC
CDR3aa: CASSLVAGSYGYTF

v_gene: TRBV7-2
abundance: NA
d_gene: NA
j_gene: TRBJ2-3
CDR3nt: TGTGCCAGCAGCTTAGCCTTAGGCGTAAGCGATACGCAGTATTTT
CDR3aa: CASSLALGVSDTQYF

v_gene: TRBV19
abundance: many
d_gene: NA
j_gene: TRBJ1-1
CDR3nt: TGTGCCTCCTCGCAGCGAGGGACTGAAGCTTTCTTT
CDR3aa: CASSQRGTEAFF

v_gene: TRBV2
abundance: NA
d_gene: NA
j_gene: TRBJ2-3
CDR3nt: TGTGCCACATCCGGGACGAGCACAGATACGCAGTATTTT
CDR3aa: CATSGTSTDTQYF

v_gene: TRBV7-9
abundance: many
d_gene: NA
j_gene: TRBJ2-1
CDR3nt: TGTGCCAGCAGCTCCGCACTCGACAGGTTGGAGTTCTTC
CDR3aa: CASSSALDRLEFF

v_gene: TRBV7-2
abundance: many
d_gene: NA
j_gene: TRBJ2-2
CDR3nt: TGTGCCAGCAGCTTAGAACCTAGCAACCTGAACACCGGGGAGCTGTTTTTT
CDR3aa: CASSLEPSNLNTGELFF

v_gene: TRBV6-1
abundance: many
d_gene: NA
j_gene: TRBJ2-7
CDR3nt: TGTGCCAGCGGGGGAATCTACGAGCAGTACTTC
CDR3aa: CASGGIYEQYF

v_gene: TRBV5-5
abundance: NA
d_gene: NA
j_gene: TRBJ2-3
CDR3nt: TGTGCCAGCAGCTACTCGATAGGTGCAGATACGCAGTATTTT
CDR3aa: CASSYSIGADTQYF

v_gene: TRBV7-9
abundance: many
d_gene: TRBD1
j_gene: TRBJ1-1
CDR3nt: TGTGCCAGCAGCTTGGGACAGGGGGCAGGCACTGAAGCTTTCTTT
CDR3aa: CASSLGQGAGTEAFF

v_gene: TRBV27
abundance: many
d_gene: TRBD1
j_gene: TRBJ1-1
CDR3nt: TGTGCCAGCGGGCCCCGGACAGGGGGAGACACTGAAGCTTTCTTT
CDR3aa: CASGPRTGGDTEAFF

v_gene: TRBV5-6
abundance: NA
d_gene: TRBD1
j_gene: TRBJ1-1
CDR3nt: TGTGCCAGCAGCCACAGGGGAGGGTACACTGAAGCTTTCTTT
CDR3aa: CASSHRGGYTEAFF

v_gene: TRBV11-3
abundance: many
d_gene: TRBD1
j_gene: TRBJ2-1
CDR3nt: TGTGCCAGCAGCTTAGATCAGGGGGTAGATGAGCAGTTCTTC
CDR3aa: CASSLDQGVDEQFF

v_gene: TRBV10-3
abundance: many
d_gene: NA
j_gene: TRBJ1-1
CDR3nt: TGTGCCATCAGGGGGCAGGTCACTGAAGCTTTCTTT
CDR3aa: CAIRGQVTEAFF

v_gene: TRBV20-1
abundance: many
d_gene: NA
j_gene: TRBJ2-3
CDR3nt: TGCAGTGCTAGAGATATCGGGGGAAGCACAGATACGCAGTATTTT
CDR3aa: CSARDIGGSTDTQYF

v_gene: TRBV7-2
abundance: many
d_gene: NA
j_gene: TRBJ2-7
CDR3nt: TGTGCCAGCAGCTTAGAAGGGGGGGGCTCCTACGAGCAGTACTTC
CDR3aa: CASSLEGGGSYEQYF

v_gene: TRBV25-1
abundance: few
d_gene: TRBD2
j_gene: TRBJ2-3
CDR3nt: TGTGCCAGCAGTGAATTAGGTTCAGGGTTGGGTAGCGGGGGGGCCAGTACGCAGTATTTT
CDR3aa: CASSELGSGLGSGGASTQYF

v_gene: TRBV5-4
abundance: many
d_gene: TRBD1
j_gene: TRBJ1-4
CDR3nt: TGTGCCAGCAGCTTGGCTGAAGACAGGGGTCTGAATGAAAAACTGTTTTTT
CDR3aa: CASSLAEDRGLNEKLFF

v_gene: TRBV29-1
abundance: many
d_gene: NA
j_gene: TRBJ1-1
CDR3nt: TGCAGCGTTGAGGTGGTTGACACTGAAGCTTTCTTT
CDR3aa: CSVEVVDTEAFF

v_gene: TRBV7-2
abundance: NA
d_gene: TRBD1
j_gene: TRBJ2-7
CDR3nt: TGTGCCAGCAGCCTAGACAGGGCGCAGTACTTC
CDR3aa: CASSLDRAQYF

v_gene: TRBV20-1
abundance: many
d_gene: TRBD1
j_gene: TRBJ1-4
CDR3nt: TGCAGTGCTAGGTCTCGGACAGGGTCTAATGAAAAACTGTTTTTT
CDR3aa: CSARSRTGSNEKLFF

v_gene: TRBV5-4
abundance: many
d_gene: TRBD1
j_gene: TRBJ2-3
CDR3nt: TGTGCCAGCAGCATAGGACAGGGCCTCTCCACAGATACGCAGTATTTT
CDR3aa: CASSIGQGLSTDTQYF

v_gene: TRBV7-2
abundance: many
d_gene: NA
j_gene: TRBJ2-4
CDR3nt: TGTGCCAGCAGCCCCACCCCAAACATTCAGTACTTC
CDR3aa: CASSPTPNIQYF

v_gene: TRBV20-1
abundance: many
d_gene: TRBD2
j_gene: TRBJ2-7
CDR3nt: TGCAGTGCTAGACTAGCGGGGCTATTGGGTGAGCAGTACTTC
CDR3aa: CSARLAGLLGEQYF

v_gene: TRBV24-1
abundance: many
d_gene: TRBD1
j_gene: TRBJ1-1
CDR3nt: TGTGCCACCAGTGATACGCAGGGGGCGGCCACTGAAGCTTTCTTT
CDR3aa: CATSDTQGAATEAFF

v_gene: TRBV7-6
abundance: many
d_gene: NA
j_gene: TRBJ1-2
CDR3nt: TGTGCCAGCAGCTTAGGTGTTAGTCTCGGGAACGATGGCTACACCTTC
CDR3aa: CASSLGVSLGNDGYTF

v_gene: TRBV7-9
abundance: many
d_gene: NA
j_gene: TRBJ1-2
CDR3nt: TGTGCCAGCAGCTTAGGTAGTCGCGCGGCTAACTATGGCTACACCTTC
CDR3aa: CASSLGSRAANYGYTF

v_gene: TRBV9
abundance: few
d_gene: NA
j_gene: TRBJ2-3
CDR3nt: TGTGCCAGCAGCTCCCCATGGGCCACAGATACGCAGTATTTT
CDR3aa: CASSSPWATDTQYF

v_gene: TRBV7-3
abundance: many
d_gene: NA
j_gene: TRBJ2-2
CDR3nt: TGTGCCAGCAGCTTATCTGGGGGGCCTGGAACCGGGGAGCTGTTTTTT
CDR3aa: CASSLSGGPGTGELFF

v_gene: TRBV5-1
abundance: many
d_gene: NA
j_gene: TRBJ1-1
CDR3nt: TGCGCCAGCAGCTTGGATCTTTTAGGTACTGAAGCTTTCTTT
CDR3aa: CASSLDLLGTEAFF

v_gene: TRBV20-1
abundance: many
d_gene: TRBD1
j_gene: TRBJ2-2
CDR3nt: TGCAGTGCCAGGGGACAGGGGGCAGTTAGCACCGGGGAGCTGTTTTTT
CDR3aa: CSARGQGAVSTGELFF

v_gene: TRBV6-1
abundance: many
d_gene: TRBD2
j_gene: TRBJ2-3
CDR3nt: TGTGCCAGCAGTCTTCGCCCTAGCGGAACTAGCACAGATACGCAGTATTTT
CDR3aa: CASSLRPSGTSTDTQYF

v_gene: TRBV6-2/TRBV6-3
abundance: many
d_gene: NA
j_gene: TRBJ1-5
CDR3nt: TGTGCCAGCAGCCTTAACAGGGGCAATCAGCCCCAGCATTTT
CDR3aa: CASSLNRGNQPQHF

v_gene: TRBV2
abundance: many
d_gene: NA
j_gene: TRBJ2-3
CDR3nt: TGTGCCAGCAGTGAAGATCGGGGCAGAGATACGCAGTATTTT
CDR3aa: CASSEDRGRDTQYF

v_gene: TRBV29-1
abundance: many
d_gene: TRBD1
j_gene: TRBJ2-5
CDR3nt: TGCAGCGTCGTGACAGGGATGGAGACCCAGTACTTC
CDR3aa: CSVVTGMETQYF

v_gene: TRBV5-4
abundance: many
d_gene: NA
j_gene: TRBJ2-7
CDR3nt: TGTGCCAGCAGCCACCCTACGGGGGCATACGAGCAGTACTTC
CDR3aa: CASSHPTGAYEQYF

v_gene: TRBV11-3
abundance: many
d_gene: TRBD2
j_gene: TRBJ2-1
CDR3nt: TGTGCCAGCAGCTCTACTAGCGGGGGCTTCAATGAGCAGTTCTTC
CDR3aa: CASSSTSGGFNEQFF